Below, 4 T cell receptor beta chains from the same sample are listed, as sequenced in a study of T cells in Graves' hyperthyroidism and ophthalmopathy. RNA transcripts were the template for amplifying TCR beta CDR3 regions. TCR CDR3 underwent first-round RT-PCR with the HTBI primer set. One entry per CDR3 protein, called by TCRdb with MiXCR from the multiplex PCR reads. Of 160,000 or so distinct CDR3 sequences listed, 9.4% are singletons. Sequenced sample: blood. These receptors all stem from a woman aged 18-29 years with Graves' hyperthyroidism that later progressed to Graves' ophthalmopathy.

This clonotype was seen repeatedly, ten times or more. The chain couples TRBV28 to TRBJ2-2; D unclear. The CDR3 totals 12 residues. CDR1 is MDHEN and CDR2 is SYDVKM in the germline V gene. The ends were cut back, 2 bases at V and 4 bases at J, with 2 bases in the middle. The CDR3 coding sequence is TGTGCCAGCAGTTTAATCACCGGGGAGCTGTTTTTT. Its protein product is CASSLITGELFF.

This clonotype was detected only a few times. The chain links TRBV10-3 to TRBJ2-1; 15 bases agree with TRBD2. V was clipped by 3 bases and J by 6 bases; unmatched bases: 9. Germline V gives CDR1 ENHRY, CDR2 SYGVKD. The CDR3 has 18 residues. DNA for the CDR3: TGTGCCATCAGTGACCCAGGACTAGCGGGGGGGCAGTTCAATGAGCAGTTCTTC. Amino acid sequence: CAISDPGLAGGQFNEQFF.

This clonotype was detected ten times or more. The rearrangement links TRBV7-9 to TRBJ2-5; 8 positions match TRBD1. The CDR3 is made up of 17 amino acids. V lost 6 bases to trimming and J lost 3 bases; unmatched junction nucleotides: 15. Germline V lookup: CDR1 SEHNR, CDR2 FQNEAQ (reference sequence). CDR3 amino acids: CASRTTPLRQGKETQYF. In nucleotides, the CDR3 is TGTGCCAGCAGGACGACCCCCCTTCGACAGGGGAAAGAGACCCAGTACTTC.

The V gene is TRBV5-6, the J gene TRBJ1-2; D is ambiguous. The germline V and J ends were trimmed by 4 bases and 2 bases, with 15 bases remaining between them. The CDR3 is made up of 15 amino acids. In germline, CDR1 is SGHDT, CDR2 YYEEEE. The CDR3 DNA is TGTGCCAGCAGCCAAAGATACGTCGGGAACTATGGCTACACCTTC. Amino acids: CASSQRYVGNYGYTF.